Listed here are 31 T cell receptor beta chains from one sample, sequenced in a study of T cells in Graves' hyperthyroidism and ophthalmopathy. The CDR3 regions of TCR beta were amplified from RNA transcripts. When the TCR CDR3 underwent first-round RT-PCR, the HTBI primer set was used. TCRdb redid the calling of the multiplex PCR reads with MiXCR, one entry per CDR3 protein. Altogether more than 350,000 distinct CDR3 sequences are present, 15% being singletons, with the ten largest covering around a third. Material: blood. These receptors all come from a woman between 25 and 40 years old with Graves' hyperthyroidism.

The table lists this clonotype with many counts. The chain links TRBV7-9 to TRBJ2-7, with 7 nucleotides matching TRBD2. V shed 0 bases, J shed 3 bases, and the junction held 2 bases outside the gene matches. Germline CDR1 and CDR2: SEHNR and FQNEAQ (reference sequence). The CDR3 extends over 14 amino acids. Written as DNA, the CDR3 is TGTGCCAGCAGCTTAGCGGGGGACTACTACGAGCAGTACTTC. It is translated as CASSLAGDYYEQYF.

This clonotype was recorded at least ten times. The chain couples TRBV20-1 to TRBJ2-7, with a possible D match to TRBD2 (5 bases). The CDR3 loop spans 16 amino acids. Germline V gene data show CDR1 as DFQATT and CDR2 as SNEGSKA (reference sequence). The V end was cut by 0 bases, the J end by 6 bases, with 21 bases between. As DNA, the CDR3 is TGCAGTGCTAGAGATCGAGGAGGACCCTCACGAGGCGAGCAGTACTTC. Its translation is CSARDRGGPSRGEQYF.

This clonotype was seen ten or more times. J is TRBJ1-1 and V is TRBV28; 7 bases fit TRBD1. V shed 6 bases, J shed 11 bases, and the junction held 12 bases outside the gene matches. The CDR3 runs 13 residues. CDR1 and CDR2 from the germline V gene are MDHEN and SYDVKM. CDR3 amino acids: CASRGGGGAAAFF. CDR3 nucleotide sequence: TGTGCCAGCAGGGGGGGAGGGGGCGCAGCTGCTTTCTTT.

The chain links TRBV20-1 to TRBJ2-7; TRBD2 matches 9 bases. Germline values: CDR1 DFQATT, CDR2 SNEGSKA (reference sequence). V was clipped by 1 base and J by 2 bases; unmatched bases: 3. CDR3 size: 14 residues. The chain's CDR3 is CSARGASGTYEQYF. DNA for the CDR3: TGCAGTGCTAGAGGGGCTAGCGGGACCTACGAGCAGTACTTC.

The sample holds a few counts of this clonotype. The CDR3 DNA is TGTGCCAGCAGTCCCAAAGGGGGAGGCTACACCTTC. Amino acid sequence: CASSPKGGGYTF. The V and J genes are TRBV12-3 or TRBV12-4 and TRBJ1-2, with a weak D call TRBD1 (6 bases). Trimming stripped 5 bases from V and 8 bases from J, with 12 bases between. CDR3 length: 12 amino acids.

V is TRBV5-5 and J is TRBJ1-1; D might be TRBD1 (5 bases). The germline V and J ends were trimmed by 2 bases and 6 bases, with 14 bases remaining between them. The CDR3 extends over 14 amino acids. Germline lookup yields CDR1 SGHKS and CDR2 YYEKEE (reference sequence). In DNA form, the CDR3 reads TGTGCCAGCAGCTTCCCCGGGACTACCCCTGAAGCTTTCTTT. Translated: CASSFPGTTPEAFF.

As for this clonotype: A single base separates this from a much larger clone, so it may be a read error. DNA for the CDR3: TGTGCCAGCAGCTCTCCCTATAGCAATCAGCCCCAGCATTTT. Residues: CASSSPYSNQPQHF. The V gene is TRBV7-8, the J gene TRBJ1-5, with D unclear. Germline CDR1 SGHVS, CDR2 FQNEAQ. The CDR3 contains 14 residues. Trimming removed 4 bases at V and 0 bases at J, with 7 bases between.

Many counts were recorded for this clonotype. DNA of the CDR3: TGTGCCAGCAGCCCGGACTCTGGGGCCAACGTCCTGACTTTC. Its protein is CASSPDSGANVLTF. The rearrangement joins TRBV12-3 or TRBV12-4 to TRBJ2-6; D gene unclear. Between the trimmed V and J ends, which lost 6 bases and 0 bases, there was a span of 6 bases. The CDR3 length is 14 residues.

Regarding this clonotype: A much more abundant neighbour one base away suggests this may be a read error. This rearrangement joins TRBV2 to TRBJ2-4, with D maybe TRBD1 (5 bases). Trimming took off 7 bases at V and 3 bases at J, with 16 bases between the two ends. The CDR3 extends over 15 amino acids. CDR1 is SNHLY and CDR2 is FYNNEI in the germline V gene. In DNA form, the CDR3 reads TGTGCCAGCAACGTCGTAGGGGTAGTCAAAAACATTCAGTACTTC. Its protein is CASNVVGVVKNIQYF. Full variable domain (rest looked up from reference TRBV2 and TRBJ2-4): EPEVTQTPSHQVTQMGQEVILRCVPISNHLYFYWYRQILGQKVEFLVSFYNNEISEKSEIFDDQFSVERPDGSNFTLKIRSTKLEDSAMYFCASNVVGVVKNIQYFGAGTRLSVL.

Regarding this clonotype: A much larger clone differs from this one at a single base, so this may be a read error. The V gene is TRBV12-3 or TRBV12-4, the J gene TRBJ1-2, with D maybe TRBD1 (6 bases). This CDR3 is built from 16 residues. V was pared by 1 base and J by 6 bases, with 18 bases between. Written as DNA, the CDR3 is TGTGCCAGCAGTTTAGGAAGGACAGATTCAGTCGATGGCTACACCTTC. Translating it yields CASSLGRTDSVDGYTF.

V usage is TRBV24-1 and J usage is TRBJ2-6; 8 bases are shared with TRBD1. V shed 6 bases and J 2 bases; nucleotides not matched to a gene: 2. Germline V gene data show CDR1 as KGHDR and CDR2 as SFDVKD. CDR3 size: 15 residues. The CDR3 DNA follows: TGTGCCACCAGTCCAGGGGGCGCTGGGGCCAACGTCCTGACTTTC. Translation gives CATSPGGAGANVLTF.

The chain couples TRBV24-1 to TRBJ2-2; 10 bases are shared with TRBD2. With 3 bases clipped from V and 6 bases from J, the junction kept 6 bases outside the gene matches. Looked up from germline, CDR1 is KGHDR and CDR2 is SFDVKD. The CDR3 consists of 16 residues. CDR3 sequence: CATSDRASGSAGELFF. The CDR3 coding sequence is TGTGCCACCAGTGATCGGGCTAGCGGGAGCGCCGGGGAGCTGTTTTTT.

This clonotype was counted at least ten times. This rearrangement joins TRBV20-1 to TRBJ1-2; the match to TRBD1 covers 8 bases. Per germline, CDR1 DFQATT and CDR2 SNEGSKA (reference sequence). There are 13 residues in the CDR3. V lost 5 bases, J lost 4 bases, and 6 bases stayed unmatched. The CDR3: CSAGQGAGYGYTF. For the CDR3, the DNA is TGCAGTGCTGGTCAGGGGGCGGGCTATGGCTACACCTTC.

This clonotype was seen only a few times. This sequence joins TRBV20-1 and TRBJ2-5, with a possible D match to TRBD1 (6 bases). The CDR3 consists of 17 residues. The germline gives CDR1 DFQATT, CDR2 SNEGSKA (reference sequence). Trimming removed 1 base from V and 5 bases from J, with 23 bases in between. The CDR3 nucleotides are TGCAGTGCTAGAGGGGAGCGAGGAACAGGGCCCTGGGAGACCCAGTACTTC. It codes for CSARGERGTGPWETQYF.

This clonotype was seen a handful of times. The chain's CDR3 is CSASLDEVSQPQHF. The CDR3 nucleotides are TGCAGTGCTAGTTTGGACGAAGTTAGTCAGCCCCAGCATTTT. The chain employs TRBV20-1 and TRBJ1-5, with unresolved D. V lost 3 bases and J 6 bases, leaving 15 bases between the germline ends. The germline CDR1 and CDR2 sequences are DFQATT and SNEGSKA (reference sequence). The CDR3 length is 14 residues.

This clonotype occurred many times. The chain uses TRBV29-1 and TRBJ2-4, with D perhaps matching TRBD1 or TRBD2 (5 bases each). CDR1 SQVTM and CDR2 ANQGSEA come from the germline V gene. This CDR3 is built from 15 residues. V was trimmed by 1 base and J by 0 bases, leaving 10 bases between them. The CDR3 DNA reads TGCAGCGTTGAAGGCACCGGGACAGCCAAAAACATTCAGTACTTC. Protein sequence: CSVEGTGTAKNIQYF.

This clonotype has more than one count but fewer than ten. The chain couples TRBV6-1 to TRBJ1-5, with no clear D. V shed 2 bases and J shed 4 bases, with 6 bases lying between them. From germline, CDR1 is MNHNS and CDR2 SASEGT. This CDR3 is built from 13 residues. The CDR3 is CASSEIFNQPQHF. CDR3 coding DNA: TGTGCCAGCAGTGAAATATTTAATCAGCCCCAGCATTTT.

The chain employs TRBV27 and TRBJ2-1, with D unclear. Germline values: CDR1 MNHEY, CDR2 SMNVEV (reference sequence). CDR3 length: 14 residues. The V and J ends lost 5 bases and 6 bases respectively, with 14 bases between them. CDR3 residues: CASSPVPSTNEQFF. The CDR3 bases are TGTGCCAGCAGTCCGGTCCCCTCAACCAATGAGCAGTTCTTC.

This clonotype was counted many times. The rearrangement uses TRBV29-1 and TRBJ2-2; 8 bases line up with TRBD1. The V gene's germline CDR1 is SQVTM and CDR2 ANQGSEA. The CDR3 covers 17 residues. The ends lost 4 bases at V and 0 bases at J; junction bases unmatched: 10. CDR3 nucleotide sequence: TGCAGCGTTGCAGGGGGCGCGACGGCCCCGAACACCGGGGAGCTGTTTTTT. Translated: CSVAGGATAPNTGELFF.

This clonotype was seen many times. V is TRBV11-2 and J is TRBJ1-5; TRBD1 might be the D (5 bases). Germline-derived CDR1 and CDR2 are SGHAT and FQNNGV. CDR3 size: 14 residues. With 5 bases removed from V and 7 bases from J, the gap between germline ends came to 15 bases. CDR3 loop: CASSQRAGDQPQHF. CDR3 bases: TGTGCCAGCAGCCAGAGAGCGGGGGACCAGCCCCAGCATTTT.

J is TRBJ1-2 and V is TRBV7-9; 7 bases agree with TRBD1. The germline gives CDR1 SEHNR, CDR2 FQNEAQ (reference sequence). CDR3 length equals 15 residues. Trimming took 4 bases from V and 7 from J; bases not matched to a gene: 12. CDR3 nucleotides: TGTGCCAGCAGCTGGGGGACAACAGGGGATCCTGGCTACACCTTC. This gives the protein CASSWGTTGDPGYTF. The full variable domain, in which reference TRBV7-9 and TRBJ1-2 provide the parts outside the CDR3, is DTGVSQNPRHKITKRGQNVTFRCDPISEHNRLYWYRQTLGQGPEFLTYFQNEAQLEKSRLLSDRFSAERPKGSFSTLEIQRTEQGDSAMYLCASSWGTTGDPGYTFGSGTRLTVV.

Comments on this clonotype: This may be a read error, as it is one base from a much larger clone. The V call is TRBV5-6, the J call TRBJ2-7; 7 nucleotides agree with TRBD2. CDR3 length: 15 residues. The germline V gene encodes CDR1 SGHDT and CDR2 YYEEEE. The trim removed 4 bases at V and 3 bases at J, leaving 10 bases unmatched. The CDR3 sequence is CASSPGLVGNYEQYF. In nucleotides, the CDR3 is TGTGCCAGCAGCCCCGGACTAGTGGGGAACTACGAGCAGTACTTC.

This clonotype has a count of ten or more. The chain uses TRBV11-2 and TRBJ2-1; 7 bases align to TRBD2. CDR1 and CDR2 (germline): SGHAT, FQNNGV. The CDR3 runs to 17 residues. V lost 1 base, J lost 8 bases, and 14 bases stayed unmatched. The chain's CDR3 is CASSLVSLAGRAYEQFF. CDR3 sequence (DNA): TGTGCCAGCAGCTTAGTTTCCTTGGCTGGGAGGGCCTATGAGCAGTTCTTC.

This clonotype came up many times. This rearrangement joins TRBV19 to TRBJ2-3; 10 nucleotides align to TRBD2. Losses at the gene ends were 10 bases for V and 3 bases for J; bases not matched to a gene: 4. CDR3 length: 13 amino acids. Germline V CDR1 and CDR2: LNHDA, SQIVND (reference sequence). CDR3 sequence: CATTSGVTDTQYF. CDR3 in DNA: TGTGCCACTACTAGCGGGGTTACAGATACGCAGTATTTT.

In the case of this clonotype: Being one base from a much bigger clone, this may be a read error. The rearrangement joins TRBV2 to TRBJ1-5; D is possibly TRBD1 (5 bases). Trimming cost V 8 bases and J 1 base, with 12 bases left between them. Germline CDR1 and CDR2: SNHLY and FYNNEI. The CDR3 is made up of 14 amino acids. CDR3 region: CASEYRRSNQPQHF. The CDR3 DNA follows: TGTGCCAGCGAATACAGGAGAAGCAATCAGCCCCAGCATTTT. Together with reference TRBV2 and TRBJ1-5, the CDR3 gives the full variable domain: EPEVTQTPSHQVTQMGQEVILRCVPISNHLYFYWYRQILGQKVEFLVSFYNNEISEKSEIFDDQFSVERPDGSNFTLKIRSTKLEDSAMYFCASEYRRSNQPQHFGDGTRLSIL.

In its sample, this clonotype was seen a few times. This may be a read error, as it is one base from a much larger clone. The V gene is TRBV11-1, the J gene TRBJ2-3; D is uncertain. Germline V CDR1 and CDR2: SGHAT, FQDESV (reference sequence). The CDR3 extends over 12 amino acids. CDR3 nucleotide sequence: TGTACCAGCAGCCAAGAAAAAGATACGCAGTATTTT. Translating it yields CTSSQEKDTQYF.

The chain has TRBV6-5 and TRBJ1-4; unclear D gene. V was trimmed by 2 bases and J by 1 base, leaving 8 bases between them. This CDR3 spans 15 amino acids. Germline V gene data show CDR1 as MNHEY and CDR2 as SVGAGI. CDR3 coding DNA: TGTGCCAGCAGTTACAGCCCGGGAACTAATGAAAAACTGTTTTTT. Protein: CASSYSPGTNEKLFF.

In its sample, this clonotype was seen a few times. The gene calls are TRBV7-9 and TRBJ2-1; D gene ambiguous. V dropped 4 bases and J dropped 6 bases, with 22 bases sitting between them. The CDR3 is 17 amino acids. Germline loops: CDR1 SEHNR, CDR2 FQNEAQ (reference sequence). This CDR3 reads CASSYPPSANYLNEQFF. As DNA, the CDR3 is TGTGCCAGCAGCTACCCCCCCTCGGCCAACTACCTCAATGAGCAGTTCTTC.

This clonotype was picked up many times. The genes are TRBV28 and TRBJ1-1, with D unclear. The V end was cut by 8 bases, the J end by 4 bases, with 14 bases between. This CDR3 spans 13 amino acids. The V gene's germline CDR1 is MDHEN and CDR2 SYDVKM. The CDR3 sequence: CASRGIVSTEAFF. The DNA of the CDR3 is TGTGCCAGCCGGGGTATAGTTAGCACTGAAGCTTTCTTT. Full variable domain (remainder filled in from reference TRBV28 and TRBJ1-1): DVKVTQSSRYLVKRTGEKVFLECVQDMDHENMFWYRQDPGLGLRLIYFSYDVKMKEKGDIPEGYSVSREKKERFSLILESASTNQTSMYLCASRGIVSTEAFFGQGTRLTVV.

This clonotype was seen ten or more times. The rearrangement uses TRBV5-1 and TRBJ2-1; no clear D gene. The V end lost 7 bases, the J end lost 0 bases, and 14 bases lay between the germline ends. The CDR3 length is 15 residues. CDR1 SGHRS and CDR2 YFSETQ come from the germline V gene. This CDR3 is CASRTQWSSYNEQFF. In DNA, the CDR3 is TGCGCCAGCCGTACGCAGTGGAGCTCCTACAATGAGCAGTTCTTC. The complete variable domain, with remaining parts taken from reference TRBV5-1 and TRBJ2-1, reads KAGVTQTPRYLIKTRGQQVTLSCSPISGHRSVSWYQQTPGQGLQFLFEYFSETQRNKGNFPGRFSGRQFSNSRSEMNVSTLELGDSALYLCASRTQWSSYNEQFFGPGTRLTVL.

About this clonotype itself: A read error is possible here, since a much larger clone lies one base away. This chain links TRBV27 with TRBJ2-7, with D possibly TRBD2 on 6 matching bases. The CDR3 runs 16 residues. Germline loops: CDR1 MNHEY, CDR2 SMNVEV (reference sequence). The CDR3 reads CASSLYGGASQYEQCF. CDR3 bases: TGTGCCAGCAGTTTATATGGCGGGGCGTCCCAATACGAGCAGTGCTTC.